This T cell receptor beta chain was sequenced in a study of T cells in Graves' hyperthyroidism and ophthalmopathy. Background on the study: Initial diagnosis, before any treatment, was when peripheral blood was collected. General observations from the study: Ophthalmopathy was predicted by the model a median of 6.5 months ahead of onset.

RNA transcripts gave rise to amplified TCR beta CDR3 regions. First-round RT-PCR of the TCR CDR3 relied on the HTBI primer set. TCRdb processed the multiplex PCR reads anew with MiXCR; each CDR3 protein has one entry. The table has about 620,000 distinct CDR3 sequences, about 17% seen once. For the diagnoses, clinical symptoms, serum thyroxine and TRAb, thyroid ultrasound and orbital computed tomography were used. Source material for PBMCs was 10 ml fresh peripheral blood. This clonotype was detected ten times or more. What it binds is unknown. The germline CDR1 and CDR2 sequences are DFQATT and SNEGSKA (reference sequence). The CDR3 runs 15 residues. The V gene end was trimmed by 0 bases and the J gene end by 4 bases; junction bases not matched to a gene: 8.

Sequencing was done on a sample of blood. The TCR was taken from a woman in her 30s with Graves' hyperthyroidism. The chain links TRBV20-1 to TRBJ2-7, with 8 bases lining up with TRBD1. This CDR3 reads CSARDRRTGYYEQYF. The CDR3 coding sequence is TGCAGTGCTAGAGATAGACGGACAGGGTATTACGAGCAGTACTTC.